The 29 T cell receptor beta chains below come from one sample, sequenced in a study of T-cell reconstitution after alpha-beta-depleted transplantation in children. For TCRbeta, the library was prepared with unique molecular identifiers. TCRdb reprocessed the PCR reads with MiXCR, giving one entry per CDR3 protein. There are roughly 790,000 distinct CDR3 sequences in the sample; roughly 15% occur only once, and around 5% lies in the top ten. Sequenced here: PBMCs, mostly from graft donor cells, sampled 360 days after TCRalphabeta/CD19-depleted stem cell transplant. These receptors were collected from a male patient aged 10 to 17 who had a stem cell transplant for acute lymphoblastic leukemia, so the T cells may come from the graft donor.

The CDR3 here is CASSQVGDRNYEQYF. For the CDR3, the DNA is TGCGCCAGCAGCCAAGTGGGGGACAGGAACTACGAGCAGTACTTC. The J gene is TRBJ2-7, the V gene TRBV4-1, with TRBD1 matching over 8 bases. J was trimmed by 3 bases and V by 1 base; bases with no gene match: 5. The CDR3 runs to 15 residues. Germline lookup yields CDR1 MGHRA and CDR2 YSYEKL.

The chain carries TRBV20-1 and TRBJ1-3, with D hard to call. Germline values: CDR1 DFQATT, CDR2 SNEGSKA (reference sequence). Trimming cost V 2 bases and J 0 bases, with 14 bases left between them. CDR3 length: 16 amino acids. The CDR3 region is CSARSSGGRSGNTIYF. The CDR3 DNA is TGCAGTGCTAGATCATCGGGAGGACGCTCTGGAAACACCATATATTTT.

This sequence joins TRBV15 and TRBJ2-3, with 7 bases that match TRBD2. Trimming removed 3 bases from V and 2 bases from J; junction bases left unmatched: 8. Per the germline V gene, CDR1 is LNHNV and CDR2 is YYDKDF (reference sequence). The CDR3 extends over 16 amino acids. The CDR3 protein is CATSRPGREATDTQYF. The CDR3 DNA sequence: TGTGCCACCAGCAGGCCGGGACGGGAGGCCACAGATACGCAGTATTTT.

The genes are TRBV29-1 and TRBJ1-2, with unresolved D. V lost 6 bases and J 3 bases, leaving 14 bases between the germline ends. The CDR3 contains 13 residues. The V gene's germline CDR1 is SQVTM and CDR2 ANQGSEA. The CDR3 DNA sequence: TGCAGCGTCGTCCGGGGTAGGGACTATGGCTACACCTTC. Its translation is CSVVRGRDYGYTF.

The CDR3 region is CASSDYRRRGEAFF. For the CDR3, the DNA is TGTGCCAGCAGCGATTACCGTAGACGGGGCGAAGCTTTCTTT. The chain employs TRBV7-3 and TRBJ1-1; tentatively, D is TRBD1 (5 bases). The V gene's germline CDR1 is SGHTA and CDR2 FQGTGA. This CDR3 has 14 residues. Trimming stripped 5 bases from V and 8 bases from J, with 18 bases between.

The chain carries TRBV5-1 and TRBJ1-2; no reliable D call. Looked up from germline, CDR1 is SGHRS and CDR2 is YFSETQ. There are 15 residues in the CDR3. The V and J ends lost 4 bases and 0 bases respectively, with 13 bases between them. In DNA form, the CDR3 reads TGCGCCAGCAGCGCCTGGATTGGCACTAACTATGGCTACACCTTC. Translating gives CASSAWIGTNYGYTF. Using reference TRBV5-1 and TRBJ1-2 for the parts outside the CDR3, the full variable domain is KAGVTQTPRYLIKTRGQQVTLSCSPISGHRSVSWYQQTPGQGLQFLFEYFSETQRNKGNFPGRFSGRQFSNSRSEMNVSTLELGDSALYLCASSAWIGTNYGYTFGSGTRLTVV.

In this sample, this clonotype turned up many times. V and J are TRBV12-3 or TRBV12-4 and TRBJ2-3; the match to TRBD2 covers 14 bases. CDR3 length: 15 amino acids. V trimming: 3 bases; J trimming: 6 bases; junction bases outside the gene matches: 2. The CDR3 DNA reads as TGTGCCAGCAGTTTGGGACTAGCGGGAGCCGATACGCAGTATTTT. It specifies CASSLGLAGADTQYF.

This clonotype was counted only a few times. The chain joins TRBV18 to TRBJ2-3; the match to TRBD2 covers 11 bases. After removal of 2 bases from V and 3 bases from J, the junction contained 7 bases not matched to a gene. The CDR3 totals 17 residues. The germline V gene has CDR1 KGHSH and CDR2 LQKENI. The CDR3 spells CASSPDLAGGPTDTQYF. The CDR3 DNA is TGTGCCAGCTCACCAGATTTAGCGGGAGGGCCGACAGATACGCAGTATTTT.

The genes are TRBV7-3 and TRBJ2-4; 8 nucleotides line up with TRBD2. CDR3 length: 17 residues. CDR1 and CDR2 from the germline V gene are SGHTA and FQGTGA. V was clipped by 2 bases and J by 1 base; unmatched bases: 7. CDR3 sequence (DNA): TGTGCCAGCAGCTTACCGGGACTAGGATGGGCCAAAAACATTCAGTACTTC. This gives the protein CASSLPGLGWAKNIQYF.

This clonotype was recorded a few times. The chain combines TRBV7-3 with TRBJ2-1; tentatively, D is TRBD2 (6 bases). CDR3 length: 13 residues. V lost 5 bases and J 9 bases, leaving 14 bases between the germline ends. Germline lookup yields CDR1 SGHTA and CDR2 FQGTGA. The CDR3 loop is CASSMDYRPEQFF. The CDR3 DNA reads TGTGCCAGCAGCATGGACTACCGCCCTGAGCAGTTCTTC. The whole variable domain, filled in from reference TRBV7-3 and TRBJ2-1, reads GAGVSQTPSNKVTEKGKYVELRCDPISGHTALYWYRQSLGQGPEFLIYFQGTGAADDSGLPNDRFFAVRPEGSVSTLKIQRTERGDSAVYLCASSMDYRPEQFFGPGTRLTVL.

This clonotype has a handful of counts. The chain has TRBV10-3 and TRBJ2-1, with TRBD2 matching over 9 bases. Losses at the gene ends were 10 bases for V and 8 bases for J; bases not matched to a gene: 18. CDR3 length: 16 amino acids. Germline CDR1 ENHRY, CDR2 SYGVKD. The CDR3 DNA reads TGTGCCACCCAAGGGGTGGAGGCGGGAGGGTCTTATGAGCAGTTCTTC. It specifies CATQGVEAGGSYEQFF.

This rearrangement joins TRBV25-1 to TRBJ2-2, with a weak D call TRBD2 (6 bases). The CDR3 extends over 15 amino acids. Germline-derived CDR1 and CDR2 are MGHDK and SYGVNS. Trimming removed 4 bases from V and 8 bases from J, with 17 bases in between. CDR3 amino acids: CASSAWGMGGGELFF. The CDR3 DNA sequence: TGTGCCAGCAGTGCATGGGGCATGGGGGGAGGGGAGCTGTTTTTT.

The chain couples TRBV20-1 to TRBJ2-7; D may be TRBD1 (6 bases). The germline V and J ends were trimmed by 3 bases and 4 bases, with 10 bases remaining between them. The CDR3 has 12 residues. Germline CDR1 and CDR2: DFQATT and SNEGSKA (reference sequence). CDR3 sequence reads: CSARPQGYEQYF. CDR3 in DNA: TGCAGTGCTAGGCCACAGGGTTACGAGCAGTACTTC.

This clonotype was seen many times. The rearrangement uses TRBV10-3 and TRBJ2-5, with no clear D. CDR1 is ENHRY and CDR2 is SYGVKD in the germline V gene. V gave up 5 bases and J gave up 5 bases, with 15 bases separating them. This CDR3 is built from 14 residues. The CDR3 region has the DNA TGTGCCATCAGTCGGCGGACGGAGTTGGAGACCCAGTACTTC. This gives the protein CAISRRTELETQYF.

This clonotype showed up just a few times. This chain links TRBV3-1 with TRBJ2-6, with D tentatively TRBD2 (5 bases). Germline V gene data show CDR1 as LGHDT and CDR2 as YNNKEL (reference sequence). Trimming shortened V by 5 bases and J by 0 bases, and 11 bases separated the two germline ends. The CDR3 consists of 16 residues. The CDR3 here is CASSKTGVSGANVLTF. In DNA form, the CDR3 reads TGTGCCAGCAGCAAAACCGGGGTCTCTGGGGCCAACGTCCTGACTTTC.

The chain combines TRBV5-1 with TRBJ1-4, with 9 bases aligning to TRBD1. The V segment lost 4 bases and the J segment 4 bases; nucleotides outside the gene matches: 14. CDR1 is SGHRS, CDR2 YFSETQ, per germline. CDR3 length: 18 amino acids. As DNA, the CDR3 is TGCGCCAGCAGCCGGACCGGGACAGGGCATCGAGTTAATGAAAAACTGTTTTTT. Translation gives CASSRTGTGHRVNEKLFF.

This clonotype was counted between two and nine times. V and J are TRBV5-1 and TRBJ2-3; 8 bases line up with TRBD2. From germline, CDR1 is SGHRS and CDR2 YFSETQ. The trim removed 0 bases at V and 0 bases at J, leaving 3 bases unmatched. This CDR3 region has 16 residues. The CDR3 DNA follows: TGCGCCAGCAGCTTGGAAGCGGGGGTTAGCACAGATACGCAGTATTTT. Protein sequence: CASSLEAGVSTDTQYF.

V usage is TRBV28 and J usage is TRBJ2-1, with 9 bases lining up with TRBD1. Unmatched junction bases numbered 5, after V lost 5 bases and J lost 3 bases. The CDR3 is 15 amino acids. Per germline, CDR1 MDHEN and CDR2 SYDVKM. For the CDR3, the DNA is TGTGCCAGCAGTCTGGGGACAGGGAACTACAATGAGCAGTTCTTC. Translating it yields CASSLGTGNYNEQFF.

The rearrangement joins TRBV2 to TRBJ2-4; tentative D call: TRBD2 (6 bases). Trimming stripped 6 bases from V and 3 bases from J, with 12 bases between. The CDR3 covers 14 residues. Germline V CDR1 and CDR2: SNHLY, FYNNEI. The CDR3 DNA sequence: TGTGCCAGCAGCCGGGACTCTAGCAAAAACATTCAGTACTTC. Amino acid sequence: CASSRDSSKNIQYF. The whole variable domain, remainder taken from reference TRBV2 and TRBJ2-4, is EPEVTQTPSHQVTQMGQEVILRCVPISNHLYFYWYRQILGQKVEFLVSFYNNEISEKSEIFDDQFSVERPDGSNFTLKIRSTKLEDSAMYFCASSRDSSKNIQYFGAGTRLSVL.

This clonotype was detected a few times. This sequence joins TRBV20-1 and TRBJ2-1, with TRBD2 matching 10 bases. The CDR3 has 14 residues. The ends lost 3 bases at V and 8 bases at J; junction bases unmatched: 7. The germline V gene encodes CDR1 DFQATT and CDR2 SNEGSKA (reference sequence). The CDR3 protein is CSARFLAGEHEQFF. In DNA form, the CDR3 reads TGCAGTGCTAGGTTTCTAGCGGGAGAGCATGAGCAGTTCTTC.

This clonotype was seen a few times. The J gene is TRBJ2-2, the V gene TRBV2; D gene ambiguous. Germline V gene sequence: CDR1 SNHLY, CDR2 FYNNEI. The CDR3 consists of 12 residues. The V and J ends lost 6 bases and 6 bases respectively, with 8 bases between them. The CDR3 is CASRGNAGELFF. CDR3 sequence (DNA): TGTGCCAGCAGGGGTAACGCCGGGGAGCTGTTTTTT.

This clonotype was seen at least ten times. The J gene is TRBJ2-1, the V gene TRBV27; 10 positions agree with TRBD2. Germline values: CDR1 MNHEY, CDR2 SMNVEV (reference sequence). The CDR3 is 14 amino acids. The trim removed 5 bases at V and 11 bases at J, leaving 9 bases unmatched. DNA of the CDR3: TGTGCCAGCAGTCTACTAGCGGGGACACGAAAGCAGTTCTTC. Protein sequence: CASSLLAGTRKQFF.

Ten or more counts support this clonotype. The genes are TRBV6-2 or TRBV6-3 and TRBJ2-3; 7 bases line up with TRBD1. Germline CDR1 MNHEY, CDR2 SVGEGT. Unmatched junction bases numbered 9, after V lost 0 bases and J lost 0 bases. The CDR3 is 18 residues long. CDR3 region: CASSYSAPTGVSTDTQYF. DNA for the CDR3: TGTGCCAGCAGTTACTCGGCCCCTACAGGGGTCAGCACAGATACGCAGTATTTT.

At least ten counts were recorded for this clonotype. V is TRBV20-1 and J is TRBJ1-4; D ambiguous. The CDR3 length is 13 residues. Germline assignment: CDR1 DFQATT and CDR2 SNEGSKA (reference sequence). V lost 5 bases and J 6 bases, leaving 13 bases between the germline ends. CDR3 sequence: CSARAVGHEKLFF. In DNA, the CDR3 is TGCAGTGCTCGAGCGGTCGGGCATGAAAAACTGTTTTTT.

This clonotype was found many times. The rearrangement uses TRBV5-1 and TRBJ2-5, with TRBD2 as a possible D gene (5 bases). Germline CDR1 SGHRS, CDR2 YFSETQ. This CDR3 region has 13 residues. V shed 3 bases and J shed 2 bases, with 8 bases lying between them. CDR3 sequence: CASSYSGQETQYF. The CDR3 DNA reads as TGCGCCAGCAGCTACAGCGGTCAAGAGACCCAGTACTTC.

This chain connects TRBV12-3 or TRBV12-4 to TRBJ2-1, with D possibly being TRBD2 (6 bases). The CDR3 is 17 residues long. Deletions cut 3 bases from V and 9 bases from J, with 24 bases between. The CDR3, as DNA: TGTGCCAGCAGTTTTTTTCATCCTTCGGACTATGGGGTTGAGCAGTTCTTC. Protein sequence: CASSFFHPSDYGVEQFF.

V usage is TRBV18 and J usage is TRBJ1-2; D not certain. The V end lost 1 base, the J end lost 8 bases, and 14 bases lay between the germline ends. The CDR3 has 14 residues. CDR1 is KGHSH, CDR2 LQKENI, per germline. In DNA, the CDR3 is TGTGCCAGCTCACCACTGGACGTCTTAAAGGGCTACACCTTC. Protein: CASSPLDVLKGYTF.

This clonotype occurred many times. The V and J genes are TRBV18 and TRBJ2-7; TRBD2 aligns across 13 bases. The CDR3 is made up of 17 amino acids. The germline V gene has CDR1 KGHSH and CDR2 LQKENI. Unmatched junction bases numbered 2, after V lost 0 bases and J lost 0 bases. For the CDR3, the DNA is TGTGCCAGCTCACCACCGACTAGCGGGAGGAGCTCCTACGAGCAGTACTTC. It encodes CASSPPTSGRSSYEQYF.

V and J are TRBV7-3 and TRBJ2-2, with no clear D. The V and J ends lost 2 bases and 3 bases respectively, with 16 bases between them. The CDR3 consists of 17 residues. The germline CDR1 and CDR2 sequences are SGHTA and FQGTGA. CDR3 sequence (DNA): TGTGCCAGCAGCTTATATCCGCTGACTCCGGACACCGGGGAGCTGTTTTTT. It translates to CASSLYPLTPDTGELFF.